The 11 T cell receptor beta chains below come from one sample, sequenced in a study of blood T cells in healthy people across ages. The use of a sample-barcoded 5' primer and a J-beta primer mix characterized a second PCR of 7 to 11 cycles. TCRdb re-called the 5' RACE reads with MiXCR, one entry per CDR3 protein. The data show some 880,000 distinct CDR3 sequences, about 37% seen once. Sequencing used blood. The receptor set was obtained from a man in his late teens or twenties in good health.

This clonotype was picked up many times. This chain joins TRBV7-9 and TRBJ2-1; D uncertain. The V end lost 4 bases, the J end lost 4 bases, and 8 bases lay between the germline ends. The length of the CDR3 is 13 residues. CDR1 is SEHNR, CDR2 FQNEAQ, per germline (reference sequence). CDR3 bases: TGTGCCAGCAGCTCTTCTAATTACAATGAGCAGTTCTTC. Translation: CASSSSNYNEQFF.

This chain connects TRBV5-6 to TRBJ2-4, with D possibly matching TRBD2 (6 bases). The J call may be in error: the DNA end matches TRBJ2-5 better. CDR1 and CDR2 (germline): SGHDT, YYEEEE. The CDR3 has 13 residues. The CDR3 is CASSFMEGKTQYF. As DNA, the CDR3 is TGTGCCAGCAGCTTCATGGAGGGCAAGACCCAGTACTTC.

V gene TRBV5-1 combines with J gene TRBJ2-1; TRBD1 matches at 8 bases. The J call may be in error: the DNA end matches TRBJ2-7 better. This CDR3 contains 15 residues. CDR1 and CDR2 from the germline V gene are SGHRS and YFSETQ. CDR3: CASSWEDRDYNEQYF. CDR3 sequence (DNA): TGCGCCAGCAGCTGGGAGGACAGGGATTACAATGAGCAGTACTTC.

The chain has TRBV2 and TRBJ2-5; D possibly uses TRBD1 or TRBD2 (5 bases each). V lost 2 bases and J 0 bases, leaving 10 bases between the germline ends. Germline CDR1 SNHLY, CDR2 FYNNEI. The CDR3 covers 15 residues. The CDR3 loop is CASSEWDRYQETQYF. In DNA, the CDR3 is TGTGCCAGCAGTGAATGGGACCGGTACCAAGAGACCCAGTACTTC.

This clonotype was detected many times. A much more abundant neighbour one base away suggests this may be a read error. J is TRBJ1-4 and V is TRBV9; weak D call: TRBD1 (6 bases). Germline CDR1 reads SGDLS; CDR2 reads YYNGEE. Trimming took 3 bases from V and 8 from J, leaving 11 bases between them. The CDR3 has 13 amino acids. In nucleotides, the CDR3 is TGTGCCAGCAGCGGTAGCGGGGGCGAAAAACTGTTTTTT. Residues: CASSGSGGEKLFF.

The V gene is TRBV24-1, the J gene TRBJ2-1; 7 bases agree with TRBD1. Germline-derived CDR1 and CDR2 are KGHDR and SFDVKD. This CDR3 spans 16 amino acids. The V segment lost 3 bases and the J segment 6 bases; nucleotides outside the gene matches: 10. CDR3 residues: CATSDTQGLSRNEQFF. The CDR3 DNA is TGTGCCACCAGTGATACACAGGGGCTAAGTCGCAATGAGCAGTTCTTC.

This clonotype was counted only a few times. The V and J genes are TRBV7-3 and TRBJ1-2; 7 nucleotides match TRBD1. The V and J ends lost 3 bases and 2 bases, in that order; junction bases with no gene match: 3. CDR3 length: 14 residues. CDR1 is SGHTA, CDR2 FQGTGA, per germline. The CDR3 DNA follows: TGTGCCAGCAGCTTCCAGGGGGGAAACTATGGCTACACCTTC. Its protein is CASSFQGGNYGYTF.

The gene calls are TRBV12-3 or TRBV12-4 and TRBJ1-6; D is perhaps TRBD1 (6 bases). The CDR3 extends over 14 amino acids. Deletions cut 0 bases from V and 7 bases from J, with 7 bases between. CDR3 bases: TGTGCCAGCAGTTTAGCTGGACAGAATTCACCCCTCCACTTT. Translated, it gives CASSLAGQNSPLHF.

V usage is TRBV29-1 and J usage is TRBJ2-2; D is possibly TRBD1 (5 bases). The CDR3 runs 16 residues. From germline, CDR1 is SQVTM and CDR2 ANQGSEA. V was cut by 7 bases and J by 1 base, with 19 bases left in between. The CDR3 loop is CSALGADGVNTGELFF. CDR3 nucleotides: TGCAGCGCCCTAGGGGCTGACGGAGTGAACACCGGGGAGCTGTTTTTT.

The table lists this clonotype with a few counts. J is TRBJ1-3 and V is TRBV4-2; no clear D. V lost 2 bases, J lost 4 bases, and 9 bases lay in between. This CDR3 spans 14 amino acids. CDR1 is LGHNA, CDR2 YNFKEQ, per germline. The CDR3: CASSQTRGGNTIYF. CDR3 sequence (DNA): TGTGCCAGCAGCCAAACGAGAGGGGGAAACACCATATATTTT.

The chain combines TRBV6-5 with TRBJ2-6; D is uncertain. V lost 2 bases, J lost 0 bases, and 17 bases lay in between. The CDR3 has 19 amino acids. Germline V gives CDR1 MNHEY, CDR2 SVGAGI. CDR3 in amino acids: CASSYTDVLPLSGANVLTF. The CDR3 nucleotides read TGTGCCAGCAGTTACACAGACGTCCTCCCTCTCTCTGGGGCCAACGTCCTGACTTTC.